The 12 T cell receptor beta chains given below trace back to one sample, sequenced in a study of spatial heterogeneity in lung cancer. TCRdb re-derived calls from the 5' RACE reads in MiXCR, one entry per CDR3 protein. This sample has some 6,100 distinct CDR3 sequences, with 12% found just once. Time point of the sample: sample taken at primary tumor resection. Here the sequenced sample was lung tissue, taken at surgery. These receptors were collected from a human donor with early-stage non-small cell lung cancer.

This clonotype has more than one count but fewer than ten. Since it is a stray read in a library aimed at alpha chains, this beta chain has a size that is not meaningful. The chain combines TRBV2 with TRBJ2-7; maybe TRBD1 (5 bases). Trimming pared 5 bases from V and 3 bases from J, leaving 17 bases between. The CDR3 spans 15 residues. Germline V gives CDR1 SNHLY, CDR2 FYNNEI. The CDR3 region has the DNA TGTGCCAGCAGTCCAGGGTTTTCGAAACACTACGAGCAGTACTTC. Amino acids: CASSPGFSKHYEQYF.

By proportion, this clonotype is medium-sized. As an off-target read in a library built for alpha chains, this beta chain has a frequency of little significance. The gene calls are TRBV24-1 and TRBJ2-1, with a tentative D call TRBD2 (5 bases). Germline V lookup: CDR1 KGHDR, CDR2 SFDVKD. CDR3 length: 17 residues. With 5 bases removed from V and 0 bases from J, the gap between germline ends came to 16 bases. The CDR3 reads CATSGVRSGTSYNEQFF. The DNA for the CDR3 is TGTGCCACCAGTGGGGTTAGATCGGGAACCTCCTACAATGAGCAGTTCTTC.

This clonotype has a count of ten or more. Since it is a stray read in a library aimed at alpha chains, this beta chain has a size that is not meaningful. The chain uses TRBV24-1 and TRBJ1-5; D call uncertain. The CDR3 covers 13 residues. Germline loops: CDR1 KGHDR, CDR2 SFDVKD. Trimming pared 6 bases from V and 7 bases from J, leaving 12 bases between. The CDR3 DNA reads TGTGCCACCAGTTTTGGGTATGGGCAGCCCCAGCATTTT. This sequence encodes CATSFGYGQPQHF.

This clonotype has at least ten counts. This beta chain lies outside the target of a library built for alpha chains; its clone size means little. This rearrangement joins TRBV20-1 to TRBJ2-3; the match to TRBD2 covers 7 bases. CDR3 length: 16 amino acids. Germline V gene sequence: CDR1 DFQATT, CDR2 SNEGSKA (reference sequence). V shed 3 bases, J shed 1 base, and the junction held 10 bases outside the gene matches. The CDR3 coding sequence is TGCAGTGCTAGTACCGCGGGAGCCGGCGGCACAGATACGCAGTATTTT. Protein: CSASTAGAGGTDTQYF.

This clonotype has ten or more counts. Since the library was made to target alpha chains, this beta chain is a stray read and its abundance is not meaningful. The genes are TRBV4-2 and TRBJ2-5, with no clear D. This CDR3 is 13 amino acids long. In germline, CDR1 is LGHNA, CDR2 YNFKEQ. Trimming took off 1 base at V and 3 bases at J, with 6 bases between the two ends. For the CDR3, the DNA is TGTGCCAGCAGCCAAGGAAGGGAAGAGACCCAGTACTTC. Translating gives CASSQGREETQYF.

As concerns this clonotype: For a library built for alpha chains, this beta chain is a stray read; little rests on its size. This rearrangement joins TRBV18 to TRBJ2-7, with TRBD2 identical over 11 bases. Germline lookup yields CDR1 KGHSH and CDR2 LQKENI. The CDR3 runs 15 residues. V lost 0 bases, J lost 4 bases, and 2 bases stayed unmatched. CDR3 DNA sequence: TGTGCCAGCTCACCACCGGGACTAGCGGATTACGAGCAGTACTTC. Its translation: CASSPPGLADYEQYF.

This clonotype appeared many times. As an off-target read in a library built for alpha chains, this beta chain has a frequency of little significance. The chain employs TRBV4-3 and TRBJ1-2; D remains unclear. The germline gives CDR1 LGHNA, CDR2 YSLEER. The CDR3 is made up of 16 amino acids. Trimming removed 0 bases at V and 8 bases at J, with 19 bases between. CDR3 coding DNA: TGCGCCAGCAGCCAAGATGTTGTACTTCTCGAGCGGGGCTACACCTTC. It encodes CASSQDVVLLERGYTF.

This clonotype was counted at least ten times. Found in a library prepared for alpha chains, this beta chain is an off-target read, and its abundance has little meaning. This chain uses TRBV6-5 with TRBJ1-3; no firm D call. This CDR3 region has 15 residues. Germline V gene data show CDR1 as MNHEY and CDR2 as SVGAGI. Trimming shortened V by 3 bases and J by 4 bases, and 13 bases separated the two germline ends. CDR3 sequence (DNA): TGTGCCAGCAGTTATTCTCTCTCGGGAGGAAACACCATATATTTT. Its protein product is CASSYSLSGGNTIYF.

By share, this clonotype counts as medium-sized. Within a library made for alpha chains, this beta chain is off target, and its count is uninformative. This chain joins TRBV27 and TRBJ2-7, with D possibly TRBD1 on 5 matching bases. V lost 2 bases and J 2 bases, leaving 10 bases between the germline ends. Germline-derived CDR1 and CDR2 are MNHEY and SMNVEV (reference sequence). There are 14 residues in the CDR3. In DNA, the CDR3 is TGTGCCAGCAGTTTAAGGCAGGGCGCCTACGAGCAGTACTTC. Protein product: CASSLRQGAYEQYF.

This clonotype was seen at least ten times. This beta chain appears as a stray read in a library generated for alpha chains; its size is not informative. The rearrangement uses TRBV2 and TRBJ2-1, with 7 bases fitting TRBD1. Trimming took 5 bases from V and 2 from J; bases not matched to a gene: 6. The CDR3 is 15 residues long. Germline CDR1 is SNHLY and CDR2 is FYNNEI. The CDR3 reads CASSTDRATYNEQFF. CDR3 DNA: TGTGCCAGCAGTACCGACAGGGCGACCTACAATGAGCAGTTCTTC.

There are many counts of this clonotype. This beta chain is an unintended read in a library built for alpha chains; its size means little. The V gene is TRBV6-5, the J gene TRBJ2-7; the D call may be TRBD1 or TRBD2 (6 bases each). This CDR3 has 18 amino acids. Germline V lookup: CDR1 MNHEY, CDR2 SVGAGI. V lost 0 bases, J lost 3 bases, and 21 bases lay in between. The CDR3 DNA is TGTGCCAGCAGTTACTCGACCGGGGGCGTGATGAATAACTACGAGCAGTACTTC. Translating it yields CASSYSTGGVMNNYEQYF.

This clonotype was detected many times. Because this beta chain is a stray read in a library intended to capture alpha chains, its abundance should not be given much weight. This chain links TRBV12-3 or TRBV12-4 with TRBJ2-3; unclear D gene. This CDR3 has 18 amino acids. V lost 7 bases to trimming and J lost 2 bases, with 25 bases between them. Here the CDR3 reads CASTYSNRAATPTDTQYF. For the CDR3, the DNA is TGTGCCAGCACCTACTCCAACCGGGCCGCAACCCCCACAGATACGCAGTATTTT.